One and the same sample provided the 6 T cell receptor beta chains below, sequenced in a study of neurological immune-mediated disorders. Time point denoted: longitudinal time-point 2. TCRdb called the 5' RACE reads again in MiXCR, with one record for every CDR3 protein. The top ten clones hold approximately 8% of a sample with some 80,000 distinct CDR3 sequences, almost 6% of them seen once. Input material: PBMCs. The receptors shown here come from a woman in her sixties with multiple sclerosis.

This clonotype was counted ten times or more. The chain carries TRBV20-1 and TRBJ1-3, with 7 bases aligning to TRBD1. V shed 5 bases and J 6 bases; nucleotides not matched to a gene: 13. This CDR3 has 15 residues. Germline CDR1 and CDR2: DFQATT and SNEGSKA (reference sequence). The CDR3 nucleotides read TGCAGTGCTCACAATCCGGGACAGAAGATAAACACCATATATTTT. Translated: CSAHNPGQKINTIYF.

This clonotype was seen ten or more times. DNA for the CDR3: TGTGCCAGCAGTACAAGGACAGTGCTCTCTGAAGCTTTCTTT. Amino acid sequence: CASSTRTVLSEAFF. V is TRBV25-1 and J is TRBJ1-1, with D perhaps TRBD1 (6 bases). The length of the CDR3 is 14 residues. Deletions cut 5 bases from V and 6 bases from J, with 16 bases between. CDR1 MGHDK and CDR2 SYGVNS come from the germline V gene.

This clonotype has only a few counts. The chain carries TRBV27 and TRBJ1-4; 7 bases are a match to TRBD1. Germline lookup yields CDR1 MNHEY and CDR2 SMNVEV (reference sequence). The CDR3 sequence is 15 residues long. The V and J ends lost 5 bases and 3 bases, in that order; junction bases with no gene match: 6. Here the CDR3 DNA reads TGTGCCAGCAGTGACTACGGGACAGCTAATGAAAAACTGTTTTTT. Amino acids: CASSDYGTANEKLFF. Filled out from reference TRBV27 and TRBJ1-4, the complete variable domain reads EAQVTQNPRYLITVTGKKLTVTCSQNMNHEYMSWYRQDPGLGLRQIYYSMNVEVTDKGDVPEGYKVSRKEKRNFPLILESPSPNQTSLYFCASSDYGTANEKLFFGSGTQLSVL.

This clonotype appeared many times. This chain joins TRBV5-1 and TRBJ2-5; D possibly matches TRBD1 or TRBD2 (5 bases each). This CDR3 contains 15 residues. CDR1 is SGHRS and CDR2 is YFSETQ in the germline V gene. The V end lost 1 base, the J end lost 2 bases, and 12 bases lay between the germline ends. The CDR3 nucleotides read TGCGCCAGCAGCTTGATGGGACGGAATCAAGAGACCCAGTACTTC. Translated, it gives CASSLMGRNQETQYF.

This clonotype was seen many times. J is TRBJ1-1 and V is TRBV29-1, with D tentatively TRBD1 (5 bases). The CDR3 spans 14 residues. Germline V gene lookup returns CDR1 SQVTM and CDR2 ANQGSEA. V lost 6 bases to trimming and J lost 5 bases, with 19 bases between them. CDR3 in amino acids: CSVLRGGAGTEAFF. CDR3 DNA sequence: TGCAGCGTACTAAGGGGTGGGGCAGGGACTGAAGCTTTCTTT.

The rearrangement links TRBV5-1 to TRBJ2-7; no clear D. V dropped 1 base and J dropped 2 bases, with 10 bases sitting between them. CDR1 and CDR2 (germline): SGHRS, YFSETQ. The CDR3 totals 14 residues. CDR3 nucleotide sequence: TGCGCCAGCAGCTTGAAAGGAACGACCTACGAGCAGTACTTC. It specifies CASSLKGTTYEQYF.